These T cell receptor beta chains were read from a single sample in a study of blood T cell repertoires in COVID-19. Profiling relied on immunoSEQ multiplex PCR, and the TCRdb table lists in-frame clones only, not all of them. The profile shows thousands of clones, 85% to 90% of them singletons. The sample consisted of peripheral blood. All receptors derive from an older man with active COVID-19. CDR3s include the opening cysteine and the closing phenylalanine or tryptophan. Fields, in order: J gene, clone size, V gene, D gene, CDR3 protein, CDR3 DNA. A D gene is named only where the DNA matches it firmly. The size entry is marked missing in some rows and otherwise reads once, few, many or a size class.

TRBJ2-5	-	TRBV27	TRBD2	CASSPRGGTQYF	TGTGCCAGCAGCCCCCGGGGGGGGACCCAGTACTTC
TRBJ2-2	-	TRBV24-1	TRBD2	CATSEAGTSGSHTGELFF	TGTGCCACCAGTGAGGCTGGGACTAGCGGGAGCCACACCGGGGAGCTGTTTTTT
TRBJ1-6	-	TRBV3-1/TRBV3-2	TRBD1	CASSPSGTGDSPLHF	TGTGCCAGCAGCCCCTCAGGGACAGGTGACTCACCCCTCCACTTT
TRBJ2-7	-	TRBV5-1	TRBD1	CASRLSDREGEQYF	TGCGCCAGCAGACTATCAGACAGGGAAGGGGAGCAGTACTTC
TRBJ1-5	-	TRBV24-1	TRBD1	CATSGGQGAGNQPQHF	TGTGCCACCAGTGGAGGACAGGGGGCGGGCAATCAGCCCCAGCATTTT
TRBJ2-1	-	TRBV2	-	CASSGQVPLINEQFF	TGTGCCAGCAGTGGTCAGGTCCCCTTAATCAATGAGCAGTTCTTC
TRBJ2-7	-	TRBV9	TRBD2	CASSGGLAGEGEQYF	TGTGCCAGCAGCGGGGGACTAGCGGGAGAGGGCGAGCAGTACTTC
TRBJ2-1	-	TRBV4-2	TRBD1	CASSQERQRGPEQFF	TGTGCCAGCAGCCAAGAGAGACAAAGGGGGCCAGAGCAGTTCTTC
TRBJ2-3	-	TRBV6-4	TRBD2	CASSELAGESTDTQYF	TGTGCCAGCAGCGAGCTAGCGGGAGAGAGTACAGATACGCAGTATTTT
TRBJ2-2	-	TRBV5-1	-	CASSLVVAGELFF	TGCGCCAGCAGCTTGGTGGTAGCCGGGGAGCTGTTTTTT
TRBJ2-1	-	TRBV24-1	TRBD2	CATSDPAGGPRGYNEQFF	TGTGCCACCAGTGATCCCGCGGGAGGTCCCCGGGGGTACAATGAGCAGTTCTTC
TRBJ2-3	-	TRBV3-1/TRBV3-2	-	CASCRGTDTQYF	TGTGCCAGCTGCAGAGGGACAGATACGCAGTATTTT
TRBJ1-2	-	TRBV5-1	-	CASSFEGDYGYTF	TGCGCCAGCAGCTTTGAGGGAGACTATGGCTACACCTTC
TRBJ1-5	-	TRBV6-1	-	CASSEAALWKGGQPQHF	TGTGCCAGCAGTGAAGCCGCCTTATGGAAGGGAGGCCAGCCCCAGCATTTT
TRBJ2-2	-	TRBV11-2	-	CASSFTNTGELFF	TGTGCCAGCAGCTTCACGAACACCGGGGAGCTGTTTTTT
TRBJ2-1	-	TRBV9	-	CASSVYGTGINEQFF	TGTGCCAGCAGCGTGTACGGGACTGGGATCAATGAGCAGTTCTTC
TRBJ2-5	once	TRBV15	-	CATSRDRGQQETQYF	TGTGCCACCAGCAGAGACAGGGGACAACAAGAGACCCAGTACTTC
TRBJ2-5	-	TRBV15	-	CATSRDLGEQETQYF	TGTGCCACCAGCAGAGATCTCGGAGAGCAAGAGACCCAGTACTTC
TRBJ2-7	once	TRBV29-1	-	CSGRVSSYEQYF	TGCAGCGGCAGGGTTAGTTCCTACGAGCAGTACTTC
TRBJ2-5	-	TRBV7-3	TRBD2	CASSIQREQTQYF	TGTGCCAGCAGCATCCAGCGGGAGCAGACCCAGTACTTC
TRBJ1-5	-	TRBV6-5	TRBD1	CASFGQGVSQPQHF	TGTGCCAGCTTTGGACAGGGGGTATCTCAGCCCCAGCATTTT
TRBJ2-1	once	TRBV5-4	-	CASSFGGMVGNEQFF	TGTGCCAGCAGCTTCGGAGGGATGGTCGGGAATGAGCAGTTCTTC
TRBJ2-1	-	TRBV19	TRBD1	CASSTPGQGNEQFF	TGTGCCAGTAGTACCCCGGGACAGGGCAATGAGCAGTTCTTC
TRBJ2-7	-	TRBV14	TRBD2	CASRASGGIREQYF	TGTGCCAGCAGGGCGTCGGGAGGGATCCGCGAGCAGTACTTC
TRBJ1-1	-	TRBV11-2	-	CASSLGGPGAFF	TGTGCCAGCAGCCTGGGGGGGCCGGGGGCTTTCTTT
TRBJ2-3	-	TRBV5-5	TRBD1	CASSSYRGRTDTQYF	TGTGCCAGCAGTTCCTACAGGGGCCGCACAGATACGCAGTATTTT
TRBJ2-5	-	TRBV24-1	-	CATSEGVQETQYF	TGTGCCACCAGTGAAGGGGTACAAGAGACCCAGTACTTC
TRBJ2-2	-	TRBV19	-	CASQRGTLNTGELFF	TGTGCCTCTCAACGGGGGACGCTGAACACCGGGGAGCTGTTTTTT
TRBJ1-1	-	TRBV28	-	CASSLVDRLNTEAFF	TGTGCCAGCAGTTTAGTGGACAGATTGAACACTGAAGCTTTCTTT
TRBJ2-1	-	TRBV10-3	TRBD2	CAITASGTSNEQFF	TGTGCCATCACCGCCTCCGGGACTAGTAATGAGCAGTTCTTC
TRBJ2-7	-	TRBV20-1	TRBD2	CSASSRAGGEQYF	TGCAGTGCTAGTTCGCGGGCGGGGGGGGAGCAGTACTTC
TRBJ1-1	-	TRBV6-5	-	CASQGHVRPEAFF	TGTGCCAGCCAGGGCCATGTCCGGCCTGAAGCTTTCTTT
TRBJ1-1	-	TRBV5-4	-	CASSLKTGMNTEAFF	TGTGCCAGCAGCCTGAAAACAGGGATGAACACTGAAGCTTTCTTT
TRBJ1-6	-	TRBV7-6	-	CASSDRAKRDNSPLHF	TGTGCCAGCAGCGATCGGGCCAAGAGGGATAATTCACCCCTCCACTTT